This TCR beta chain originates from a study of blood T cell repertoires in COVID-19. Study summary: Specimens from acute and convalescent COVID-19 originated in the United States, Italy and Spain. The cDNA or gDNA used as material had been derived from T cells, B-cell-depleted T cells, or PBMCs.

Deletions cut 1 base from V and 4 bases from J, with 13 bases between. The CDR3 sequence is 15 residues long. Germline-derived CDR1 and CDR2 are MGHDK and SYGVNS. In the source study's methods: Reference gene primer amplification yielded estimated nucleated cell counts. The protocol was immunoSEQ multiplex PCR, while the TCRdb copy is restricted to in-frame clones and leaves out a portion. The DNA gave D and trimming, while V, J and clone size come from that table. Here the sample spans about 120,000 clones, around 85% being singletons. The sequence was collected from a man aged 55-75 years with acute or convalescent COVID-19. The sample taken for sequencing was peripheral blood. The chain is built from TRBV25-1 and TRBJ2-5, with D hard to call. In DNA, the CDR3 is TGTGCCAGCAGTGAATCGGCGGATGCCCGAGAGACCCAGTACTTC. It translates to CASSESADARETQYF.